These 26 T cell receptor beta chains originate from one sample sequenced in a study of CD8 T cells in Susac syndrome. Reverse transcription of about 0.5 to 1 ug RNA used random hexamers. TCRdb recomputed calls from the immunoSEQ multiplex PCR reads with MiXCR, one row per CDR3 protein. The table records about 120,000 distinct CDR3 sequences, 94% of them present only once. What was sequenced was CD4+ T cells from PBMCs. The receptor source for this set is a human donor in good health.

The J gene is TRBJ1-2, the V gene TRBV7-2, with TRBD1 matching over 8 bases. In germline, CDR1 is SGHTA, CDR2 FQGNSA. The V segment lost 9 bases and the J segment 3 bases; nucleotides outside the gene matches: 9. The CDR3 is made up of 14 amino acids. CDR3 sequence: CASSKGQGHYGYTF. DNA of the CDR3: TGTGCCAGTTCTAAAGGACAGGGCCACTATGGCTACACCTTC.

V and J are TRBV2 and TRBJ2-7; TRBD2 matches at 8 bases. The CDR3 is 18 amino acids. CDR1 and CDR2 (germline): SNHLY, FYNNEI. V dropped 6 bases and J dropped 5; count of bases not matched to a gene: 21. CDR3 loop: CASRASGPNYGPGDEQYF. The DNA of the CDR3 is TGTGCCAGCAGGGCTAGCGGGCCTAACTACGGACCCGGCGACGAGCAGTACTTC.

This chain joins TRBV20-1 and TRBJ2-7; 11 positions agree with TRBD2. V gave up 0 bases and J gave up 1 base; unmatched junction bases: 5. CDR3 length: 16 residues. Germline CDR1 DFQATT, CDR2 SNEGSKA (reference sequence). The chain's CDR3 is CSARDPGTSGSYEQYF. CDR3 nucleotides: TGCAGTGCTAGAGATCCCGGGACTAGCGGATCCTACGAGCAGTACTTC.

The chain carries TRBV20-1 and TRBJ2-2; 7 nucleotides align to TRBD2. Germline CDR1 reads DFQATT; CDR2 reads SNEGSKA (reference sequence). The CDR3 totals 17 residues. J gave up 0 bases and V 2 bases, and 9 bases lay outside the gene matches. CDR3 amino acids: CSARSRGLAANTGELFF. The CDR3 DNA reads TGCAGTGCTAGATCCCGTGGGCTAGCGGCGAACACCGGGGAGCTGTTTTTT.

This chain links TRBV2 with TRBJ2-3, with 7 bases aligning to TRBD1. The CDR3 runs 17 residues. Per germline, CDR1 SNHLY and CDR2 FYNNEI. After removal of 4 bases from V and 1 base from J, the junction contained 11 bases not matched to a gene. The CDR3 DNA follows: TGTGCCAGCAGTGTCCGGGACAGCCCTAGGGGCACAGATACGCAGTATTTT. Its translation: CASSVRDSPRGTDTQYF.

This clonotype occurred once. CDR3 amino acids: CASSLVLGNTEAFF. CDR3 coding DNA: TGTGCCAGCAGCTTAGTTTTGGGTAACACTGAAGCTTTCTTT. The rearrangement links TRBV7-8 to TRBJ1-1; D is unresolved. This CDR3 has 14 amino acids. Germline values: CDR1 SGHVS, CDR2 FQNEAQ. V was trimmed by 1 base and J by 2 bases, leaving 8 bases between them.

This chain connects TRBV9 to TRBJ1-1, with 10 positions matching TRBD1. The CDR3 covers 15 residues. V shed 3 bases, J shed 0 bases, and the junction held 2 bases outside the gene matches. CDR1 is SGDLS, CDR2 YYNGEE, per germline. Here the CDR3 DNA reads TGTGCCAGCAGCGGGACAGGGGGTTTGAACACTGAAGCTTTCTTT. Protein: CASSGTGGLNTEAFF.

The chain recombines TRBV3-1 with TRBJ1-3; D call uncertain. V was clipped by 1 base and J by 12 bases, with 13 bases between them. CDR3 length equals 13 residues. The germline CDR1 and CDR2 sequences are LGHDT and YNNKEL (reference sequence). CDR3 residues: CASSQGGSGIIYF. CDR3 sequence (DNA): TGTGCCAGCAGCCAAGGGGGTAGCGGTATCATATATTTT. The full variable domain, its missing parts supplied by reference TRBV3-1 and TRBJ1-3, is DTAVSQTPKYLVTQMGNDKSIKCEQNLGHDTMYWYKQDSKKFLKIMFSYNNKELIINETVPNRFSPKSPDKAHLNLHINSLELGDSAVYFCASSQGGSGIIYFGEGSWLTVV.

The chain couples TRBV3-1 to TRBJ2-5; 10 nucleotides align to TRBD2. The V and J ends lost 3 bases and 5 bases, in that order; junction bases with no gene match: 6. The CDR3 spans 15 residues. Germline values: CDR1 LGHDT, CDR2 YNNKEL (reference sequence). The CDR3 reads CASSQVTSGTETQYF. The CDR3 nucleotides read TGTGCCAGCAGCCAGGTAACTAGCGGGACGGAGACCCAGTACTTC.

The rearrangement joins TRBV29-1 to TRBJ2-1, with D maybe TRBD2 (6 bases). Germline V gene data show CDR1 as SQVTM and CDR2 as ANQGSEA. CDR3 length: 13 amino acids. The ends were cut back, 3 bases at V and 2 bases at J, with 8 bases in the middle. The CDR3 DNA reads as TGCAGCGTTGAGGGGGAGGCCTACAATGAGCAGTTCTTC. Amino acid sequence: CSVEGEAYNEQFF.

The chain has TRBV5-1 and TRBJ1-4, with a weak D call TRBD1 (5 bases). V shed 7 bases and J shed 5 bases, with 9 bases lying between them. This CDR3 is built from 12 residues. Germline CDR1 reads SGHRS; CDR2 reads YFSETQ. The CDR3 bases are TGCGCCAGCCGGGACCCCAATGAAAAACTGTTTTTT. Translation: CASRDPNEKLFF.

The chain has TRBV20-1 and TRBJ2-3, with D unresolved. The V gene's germline CDR1 is DFQATT and CDR2 SNEGSKA (reference sequence). The ends were cut back, 5 bases at V and 0 bases at J, with 15 bases in the middle. The CDR3 consists of 15 residues. The CDR3 region has the DNA TGCAGTGCTGATGGCACAACTACTAGCACAGATACGCAGTATTTT. Its protein product is CSADGTTTSTDTQYF.

The chain recombines TRBV2 with TRBJ1-5; D ambiguous. This CDR3 region has 12 residues. CDR1 and CDR2 (germline): SNHLY, FYNNEI. The V end was cut by 6 bases, the J end by 4 bases, with 7 bases between. The CDR3 sequence: CASRSANQPQHF. CDR3 sequence (DNA): TGTGCCAGCAGAAGTGCTAATCAGCCCCAGCATTTT.

The gene calls are TRBV3-1 and TRBJ1-2; unclear D gene. V was clipped by 4 bases and J by 2 bases, with 5 bases between them. The CDR3 length is 12 residues. The germline V gene encodes CDR1 LGHDT and CDR2 YNNKEL (reference sequence). The CDR3 here is CASSRMNYGYTF. CDR3 bases: TGTGCCAGCAGCCGGATGAACTATGGCTACACCTTC.

The chain uses TRBV5-4 and TRBJ2-3, with 11 bases fitting TRBD2. Germline V gene data show CDR1 as SGHNT and CDR2 as YYREEE (reference sequence). The CDR3 sequence is 17 residues long. J gave up 3 bases and V 1 base, and 7 bases lay outside the gene matches. Here the CDR3 reads CASSLIVTSGSTDTQYF. The CDR3 region has the DNA TGTGCCAGCAGCTTGATAGTTACTAGCGGGAGTACAGATACGCAGTATTTT.

The genes are TRBV5-1 and TRBJ1-1; no definite D call. V was clipped by 2 bases and J by 2 bases, with 13 bases between them. Germline CDR1 reads SGHRS; CDR2 reads YFSETQ. The CDR3 covers 15 residues. CDR3 bases: TGCGCCAGCAGCTTCCTCAGGACGGATAACACTGAAGCTTTCTTT. This codes for CASSFLRTDNTEAFF. Variable domain in full (rest from reference TRBV5-1 and TRBJ1-1): KAGVTQTPRYLIKTRGQQVTLSCSPISGHRSVSWYQQTPGQGLQFLFEYFSETQRNKGNFPGRFSGRQFSNSRSEMNVSTLELGDSALYLCASSFLRTDNTEAFFGQGTRLTVV.

The chain couples TRBV25-1 to TRBJ2-3; D perhaps matches TRBD2 (5 bases). V was trimmed by 6 bases and J by 5 bases, leaving 6 bases between them. This CDR3 region has 11 residues. Germline V lookup: CDR1 MGHDK, CDR2 SYGVNS. The CDR3 loop reads CASRAGDTQYF. CDR3 DNA: TGTGCCAGCAGGGCGGGAGATACGCAGTATTTT.

This clonotype was picked up one time. The V and J genes are TRBV28 and TRBJ2-3; 8 positions agree with TRBD1. The trim removed 6 bases at V and 3 bases at J, leaving 17 bases unmatched. The germline gives CDR1 MDHEN, CDR2 SYDVKM. This CDR3 contains 18 residues. The CDR3 sequence is CASRTRGLFSKETDTQYF. The CDR3, as DNA: TGTGCCAGCAGAACCAGGGGGCTTTTTTCGAAGGAGACAGATACGCAGTATTTT.

The rearrangement links TRBV30 to TRBJ1-1; 8 bases map to TRBD1. V dropped 2 bases and J dropped 4; count of bases not matched to a gene: 6. The germline CDR1 and CDR2 sequences are GTSNPN and SVGIG (reference sequence). The length of the CDR3 is 14 residues. The CDR3, as DNA: TGTGCCTGGAGTCAGGGGGCGATAGTCACTGAAGCTTTCTTT. As protein: CAWSQGAIVTEAFF.

J is TRBJ2-3 and V is TRBV2; 8 nucleotides agree with TRBD2. Germline CDR1 SNHLY, CDR2 FYNNEI. J gave up 1 base and V 8 bases, and 5 bases lay outside the gene matches. This CDR3 spans 14 amino acids. CDR3 coding DNA: TGTGCCAGCGCCTGGCGGGGGGGCACAGATACGCAGTATTTT. Translation gives CASAWRGGTDTQYF.

The chain uses TRBV20-1 and TRBJ1-3; perhaps TRBD1 as D (6 bases). CDR1 and CDR2 (germline): DFQATT, SNEGSKA (reference sequence). V lost 3 bases, J lost 2 bases, and 11 bases lay in between. The length of the CDR3 is 14 residues. The CDR3 DNA reads TGCAGTGCTAGGGACGACAGGACTGGAAACACCATATATTTT. Translated: CSARDDRTGNTIYF.

The rearrangement links TRBV5-1 to TRBJ2-3; the D gene is possibly TRBD1 (6 bases). V lost 4 bases, J lost 5 bases, and 14 bases lay in between. The CDR3 is 14 amino acids. Germline-derived CDR1 and CDR2 are SGHRS and YFSETQ. The CDR3 protein is CASSPGQGGDTQYF. The CDR3, as DNA: TGCGCCAGCAGCCCTGGGCAAGGGGGAGATACGCAGTATTTT.

Only one count was recorded for this clonotype. V and J are TRBV19 and TRBJ2-3; perhaps TRBD1 as D (5 bases). Trimming stripped 0 bases from V and 8 bases from J, with 12 bases between. The germline CDR1 and CDR2 sequences are LNHDA and SQIVND (reference sequence). CDR3 length equals 14 residues. The CDR3, as DNA: TGTGCCAGTAGTATAGACAGGGAAAGGGTTACGCAGTATTTT. Residues: CASSIDRERVTQYF.

The chain uses TRBV18 and TRBJ1-2; D is unresolved. CDR1 and CDR2 (germline): KGHSH, LQKENI. V shed 5 bases and J shed 2 bases, with 12 bases lying between them. This CDR3 has 14 residues. The DNA for the CDR3 is TGTGCCAGCTCAACGGGAGGATCGAACTATGGCTACACCTTC. Its protein is CASSTGGSNYGYTF.

V and J are TRBV12-3 or TRBV12-4 and TRBJ1-5, with D perhaps matching TRBD1 (6 bases). V dropped 3 bases and J dropped 6 bases, with 12 bases sitting between them. The CDR3 is 14 amino acids. The CDR3 reads CASSFAGGGQPQHF. The CDR3 DNA reads as TGTGCCAGCAGTTTTGCGGGAGGGGGTCAGCCCCAGCATTTT.

This chain joins TRBV28 and TRBJ1-2; a possible D gene is TRBD1 (5 bases). Trimming removed 4 bases at V and 7 bases at J, with 16 bases between. Per the germline V gene, CDR1 is MDHEN and CDR2 is SYDVKM. The CDR3 covers 14 residues. The CDR3 DNA reads TGTGCCAGCAGTTCCGGGGCGCGGGACGGTGGCTACACCTTC. Amino acids: CASSSGARDGGYTF.